The present entry profiles one TCR beta chain with its context. What antigen it recognizes has not been identified. Qualities for individual bases were not recorded, and no much larger clone is one base off. Inclusion was restricted to participants for whom at least one PBMC sample before ART initiation and at least two post-ART samples were available. Treatment was received in the United States of America by all participants with HIV. Before DNA extraction, cryopreserved samples containing roughly 0.85-11 million PBMC were thawed and washed. At the time of the earliest PBMC sample, participants with HIV were aged between roughly 20 and 60 years. PBMC samples from each participant spanned 1-4 timepoints before ART initiation and 2-8 timepoints after ART initiation, with a median of 7 samples. For every participant, serial HIV viral load, CD4+ T-cell count, ART history and demographic data were obtained. Genomic DNA was extracted from unsorted PBMC with a Qiagen kit on a QIAcube, processed in batches of 12 samples.

From the cysteine through the phenylalanine, the CDR3 covers 13 amino acids. Just the 39-base CDR3 DNA is kept, in frame starting at base 1. CDR1 and CDR2 are drawn from the germline V gene: MDHEN, SYDVKM. V gives up 3 bases and J gives up 1 base, and the segment between their germline ends measures 4 bases. This sample was included in a study of long-term antiretroviral therapy in people with HIV (dated by TCRdb to the early 2020s). About the study as a whole: The earliest samples were collected roughly a decade before the 2015 WHO recommendation for immediate ART, at a time when ART was usually postponed until CD4 counts fell. A retrospective serial study tested whether changes in peripheral blood TRB repertoire composition and diversity were associated with ART initiation and durable HIV suppression. A total of roughly 200 cryopreserved PBMC samples were contributed to the cohort by 30 adults with confirmed HIV infection, with samples collected serially over a mean of approximately six years (range 1-12). Of the roughly 32 participants with HIV, ten to eleven were female. No cross-contamination during QIAcube processing was shown when test extractions of a monoclonal T-cell line were performed alongside 33 polyclonal samples. On the study overall, not on this receptor specifically: Inferences about post-ART repertoire changes were limited because no data were available on ART adherence, viral resistance or therapy changes. The samples span the years 2004 to 2017, and the ART regimens used may be less effective than current regimens. Expanded TRB clones identified before ART initiation dominated the repertoire across all time points, though the dominance fluctuated and decreased in many PLHIV after ART. Unsorted PBMC were profiled instead of sorted CD4+ and CD8+ T cells because pre-ART samples had limited cell numbers. Starting ART was linked to a significant rise in TRB diversity, yet even after long-term ART the diversity remained significantly lower than in transplant donor controls. Limited PBMC availability meant only the TCR beta chain was sequenced, without alpha chain pairing. CDR3 length ranges in HIV repertoires were narrower than in controls, and network structure suggested an antigen-experienced repertoire with only a slight naive shift after ART.

Sequencing of the TRB variable region was done with the immunoSEQ hsTCRB v3.0 assay at survey level resolution. The target sequencing depth for TRB was 40,000-50,000 T-cell genomes per sample. An Illumina MiSeq with a v3 150-cycle kit was used to sequence the pooled TRB libraries. For the original study's pipeline: Repertoire analysis was performed in R inside a reproducible Nextflow workflow that covered QC, data transformation and analysis. LymphoSeq2, an R package for exploring AIRR-Seq data, was used to implement custom analyses. A handful of samples that produced fewer than 5000 total TRB sequences were removed, so 150 to 200 HIV repertoires were analyzed. Among the roughly 200 retained HIV repertoires, about 59 were collected before ART initiation and over 120 were collected after ART initiation. Repertoires were downsampled to 5000 TRB nucleotide sequences, and summary statistics were averaged over 100 downsampling iterations. TRB sequences were retained for analysis only if CDR3 regions of at least seven amino acids were present. Diversity was assessed using a clonality score derived from Shannon entropy and using the Gini coefficient. In the repertoire networks, any two of the top 5000 CDR3 amino acid sequences were connected whenever the two sequences differed by an edit distance of one. For TRB CDR3 amino acid sequences, GLIPH2 was used to predict antigen specificity groups and MHC restriction. Known CMV, EBV, HIV or tissue antigen associations were flagged by matching CDR3 amino acid sequences against VDJdb and McPAS-TCR. Pre-ART, post-ART and control groups were compared with Wilcoxon signed-rank tests and Holm-Bonferroni correction. Sourced from immuneACCESS, this table was stored by TCRdb with only in-frame sequences that have V and J called. A share of the clones is absent; for the studies checked, an unresolved V gene accounts for under half, and the remainder has no known explanation. V and J calls and clone size are copied from that table; D and trimming were computed from the DNA. Present in this sample are roughly 30,000 clones, approximately 95% of which were seen just once. The biggest ten clones account for more than 3% of the sample.

Sequences were derived from unsorted PBMCs, sampled 5.3 years after starting antiretroviral therapy. This clonotype was obtained from a man aged 45-60 years with HIV. This receptor chain uses TRBV28 and TRBJ1-5, with an unclear D gene assignment. This receptor has the CDR3 CASSFMSNQPQHF. In nucleotides, the sequence is TGTGCCAGCAGTTTCATGAGCAATCAGCCCCAGCATTTT.